The clone carrying this T cell receptor beta chain was counted between two and nine times. Researchers ran the PCR with 60 Vbeta and 13 Jbeta primers. The data were produced by immunoSEQ multiplex PCR, yet TCRdb's version contains in-frame clones alone and is incomplete. The top ten clones hold 2% to 2.5% of a sample with roughly 280,000 clones, under 80% of them seen once. These data come from a study of cytomegalovirus exposure and HLA in healthy donors. Germline trimming cut 6 bases from V and 5 bases from J; bases unmatched to any gene: 1. Germline-derived CDR1 and CDR2 are MDHEN and SYDVKM. The CDR3 runs 12 residues.

Sequences were obtained from PBMCs. V gene TRBV28 combines with J gene TRBJ1-5, with 7 bases aligning to TRBD1. This sequence was found in a female donor in good health and CMV-seronegative. The CDR3 is CASRTGHQPQHF. In nucleotides, the CDR3 is TGTGCCAGCAGGACAGGGCATCAGCCCCAGCATTTT.